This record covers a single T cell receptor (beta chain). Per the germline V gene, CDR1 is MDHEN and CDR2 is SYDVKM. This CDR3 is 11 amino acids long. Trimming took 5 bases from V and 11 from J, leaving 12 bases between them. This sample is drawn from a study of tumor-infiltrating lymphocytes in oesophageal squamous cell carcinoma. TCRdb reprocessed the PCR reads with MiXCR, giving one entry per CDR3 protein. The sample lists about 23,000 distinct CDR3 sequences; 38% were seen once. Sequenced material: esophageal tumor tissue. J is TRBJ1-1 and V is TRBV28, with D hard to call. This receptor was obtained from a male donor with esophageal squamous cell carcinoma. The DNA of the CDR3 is TGTGCCAGCAGTAACCCCCGGGAGGCTTTCTTT. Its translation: CASSNPREAFF.